The clone carrying this TCR beta chain was observed once. What it binds is unknown. This record comes from a study of T cells in localized non-small cell lung cancer. Findings of the study overall: Appearing in adjacent lung were a median about 59 of the top 100 tumor clones. Higher blood T cell density went with longer overall survival. Adjacent uninvolved lung had the highest clonality, suggesting focused antigen responses. Because researchers sequenced only one region of the tumor, heterogeneity is still possible.

TCRdb keeps only in-frame clones here, not all; method: immunoSEQ multiplex PCR. The sample has about 130,000 clones, about 90% seen once. The clonotype originates from a female donor older than 55 with stage I lung adenocarcinoma. Sample: peripheral blood, taken before any cancer treatment.

The CDR3 nucleotides are TGTGCCAGTAGTATAGGTGGACGGAGAGCCCAAGAGACCCAGTACTTC. It codes for CASSIGGRRAQETQYF. The V call is TRBV19, the J call TRBJ2-5, with D uncertain. Germline CDR1 LNHDA, CDR2 SQIVND (reference sequence). The CDR3 is 16 amino acids. Trimming took 1 base from V and 1 from J, leaving 13 bases between them.